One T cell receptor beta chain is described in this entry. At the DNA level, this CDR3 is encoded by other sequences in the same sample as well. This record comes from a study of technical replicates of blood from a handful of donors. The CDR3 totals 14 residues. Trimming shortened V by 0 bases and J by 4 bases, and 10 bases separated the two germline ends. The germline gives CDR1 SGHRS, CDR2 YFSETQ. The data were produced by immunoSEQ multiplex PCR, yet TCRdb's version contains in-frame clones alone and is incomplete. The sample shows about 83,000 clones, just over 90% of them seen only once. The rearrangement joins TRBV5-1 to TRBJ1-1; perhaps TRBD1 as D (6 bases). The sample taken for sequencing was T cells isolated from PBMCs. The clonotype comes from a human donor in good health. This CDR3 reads CASSLEPGVTEAFF. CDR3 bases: TGCGCCAGCAGCTTGGAACCAGGGGTCACTGAAGCTTTCTTT.